One sample yielded the 9 T cell receptor beta chains listed below, sequenced in a study of blood T cell repertoires in COVID-19. The protocol was immunoSEQ multiplex PCR, while the TCRdb copy is restricted to in-frame clones and leaves out a portion. The sample lists around 200,000 clones; around nine tenths were seen once. The sample consisted of peripheral blood. The receptors come from a man between 35 and 55 years old with active or convalescent COVID-19.

V gene TRBV10-3 combines with J gene TRBJ1-5; 9 bases line up with TRBD1. CDR1 is ENHRY, CDR2 SYGVKD, per germline. The V segment lost 3 bases and the J segment 6 bases; nucleotides outside the gene matches: 3. This CDR3 is built from 14 residues. CDR3 in DNA: TGTGCCATCAGTGAAGGGACAGGGATTCAGCCCCAGCATTTT. It is translated as CAISEGTGIQPQHF.

The rearrangement uses TRBV28 and TRBJ1-3; D is uncertain. Trimming pared 3 bases from V and 4 bases from J, leaving 13 bases between. Germline assignment: CDR1 MDHEN and CDR2 SYDVKM. This CDR3 is built from 15 residues. The CDR3 bases are TGTGCCAGCAGTTTCCTGGGCGGGTACGGAAACACCATATATTTT. It specifies CASSFLGGYGNTIYF. The variable domain in full, with the rest retrieved from reference TRBV28 and TRBJ1-3, is DVKVTQSSRYLVKRTGEKVFLECVQDMDHENMFWYRQDPGLGLRLIYFSYDVKMKEKGDIPEGYSVSREKKERFSLILESASTNQTSMYLCASSFLGGYGNTIYFGEGSWLTVV.

The rearrangement links TRBV30 to TRBJ1-6; perhaps TRBD1 as D (6 bases). The V gene lost 0 bases and the J gene lost 7 bases, with 10 bases spanning the gap. The CDR3 runs to 14 residues. Germline assignment: CDR1 GTSNPN and CDR2 SVGIG (reference sequence). The DNA for the CDR3 is TGTGCCTGGAGTGTAAGAGGGGGAAATTCACCCCTCCACTTT. This encodes CAWSVRGGNSPLHF.

The chain has TRBV7-9 and TRBJ1-4; D unclear. V lost 2 bases, J lost 4 bases, and 8 bases lay in between. This CDR3 spans 14 amino acids. Germline V CDR1 and CDR2: SEHNR, FQNEAQ (reference sequence). The CDR3, as DNA: TGTGCCAGCAGCTTATCGTCCAGTAATGAAAAACTGTTTTTT. It codes for CASSLSSSNEKLFF.

The chain combines TRBV24-1 with TRBJ1-6; D not resolved. Germline lookup yields CDR1 KGHDR and CDR2 SFDVKD. The V end was cut by 9 bases, the J end by 5 bases, with 13 bases between. This CDR3 is built from 14 residues. CDR3 in amino acids: CATGRRVDNSPLHF. The CDR3 nucleotides read TGTGCCACCGGGAGACGAGTAGATAATTCACCCCTCCACTTT.

The V gene is TRBV27, the J gene TRBJ2-5; D ambiguous. The germline gives CDR1 MNHEY, CDR2 SMNVEV (reference sequence). Deletions cut 0 bases from V and 5 bases from J, with 13 bases between. CDR3 length equals 15 residues. For the CDR3, the DNA is TGTGCCAGCAGTTTATCGAGGCAATTTGTGGAGACCCAGTACTTC. Its translation: CASSLSRQFVETQYF.

The J gene is TRBJ1-1, the V gene TRBV20-1, with TRBD1 matching 7 bases. Germline V gene sequence: CDR1 DFQATT, CDR2 SNEGSKA (reference sequence). The CDR3 length is 11 residues. In DNA form, the CDR3 reads TGCGCGGACAGGTTGGGCACTGAAGCTTTCTTT. It codes for CADRLGTEAFF.

Only a few counts were recorded for this clone. The V and J genes are TRBV6-5 and TRBJ1-2; D is ambiguous. V gave up 0 bases and J gave up 8 bases, with 13 bases separating them. There are 14 residues in the CDR3. Germline V gene sequence: CDR1 MNHEY, CDR2 SVGAGI. The CDR3, as DNA: TGTGCCAGCAGTTACTCGAATTCAGCGGGAGGCTACACCTTC. Its translation is CASSYSNSAGGYTF.

This chain links TRBV7-9 with TRBJ1-4; 7 bases align to TRBD1. The CDR3 totals 16 residues. The trim removed 0 bases at V and 7 bases at J, leaving 8 bases unmatched. Germline loops: CDR1 SEHNR, CDR2 FQNEAQ (reference sequence). CDR3 in amino acids: CASSLAPGTAPEKLFF. The CDR3 DNA sequence: TGTGCCAGCAGCTTAGCGCCCGGGACAGCACCTGAAAAACTGTTTTTT.